These 4 T cell receptor beta chains came from one sample sequenced in a study of early T cells in non-severe SARS-CoV-2 infection. TCRdb reprocessed the 5' RACE reads via MiXCR and lists one record per CDR3 protein. The sample has about 76,000 distinct CDR3 sequences; 15% to 18% are singletons. The sequencing input was whole blood. These receptors came from an adult who was a healthcare worker with PCR-confirmed SARS-CoV-2 infection or an uninfected control (not recorded which).

This clonotype has more than one count but fewer than ten. This rearrangement joins TRBV19 to TRBJ1-2; TRBD1 agrees at 7 bases. The V segment lost 10 bases and the J segment 6 bases; nucleotides outside the gene matches: 11. CDR3 length equals 13 residues. CDR1 is LNHDA and CDR2 is SQIVND in the germline V gene (reference sequence). As DNA, the CDR3 is TGTGCCACCCGACAGGGCGGACGGAATGGCTACACCTTC. As protein: CATRQGGRNGYTF. The full variable domain, with the rest looked up from reference TRBV19 and TRBJ1-2, is DGGITQSPKYLFRKEGQNVTLSCEQNLNHDAMYWYRQDPGQGLRLIYYSQIVNDFQKGDIAEGYSVSREKKESFPLTVTSAQKNPTAFYLCATRQGGRNGYTFGSGTRLTVV.

The chain joins TRBV6-2 or TRBV6-3 to TRBJ2-3; D unclear. The CDR3 spans 15 residues. Germline V CDR1 and CDR2: MNHEY, SVGEGT. Trimming cost V 6 bases and J 0 bases, with 13 bases left between them. The CDR3: CASSSTLRSTDTQYF. As DNA, the CDR3 is TGTGCCAGCAGCTCAACCCTAAGAAGCACAGATACGCAGTATTTT.

The chain combines TRBV5-6 with TRBJ1-2, with D uncertain. Germline values: CDR1 SGHDT, CDR2 YYEEEE. V lost 4 bases and J 0 bases, leaving 10 bases between the germline ends. The CDR3 runs to 14 residues. The CDR3 sequence is CASSPDGSNYGYTF. CDR3 bases: TGTGCCAGCAGCCCCGACGGTTCTAACTATGGCTACACCTTC.

In this sample, this clonotype turned up a few times. The J gene is TRBJ2-7, the V gene TRBV6-5; 9 nucleotides align to TRBD1. The CDR3 sequence is 15 residues long. Germline V gives CDR1 MNHEY, CDR2 SVGAGI. Unmatched junction bases numbered 5, after V lost 3 bases and J lost 2 bases. The CDR3 bases are TGTGCCAGCAGTTATGGGACAGGGAGCACCTACGAGCAGTACTTC. Translating gives CASSYGTGSTYEQYF.